One and the same sample provided the 17 T cell receptor beta chains below, sequenced in a study of tumor-infiltrating lymphocytes in primary liver carcinoma. From roughly 21-30 mg of unsorted bulk tissue, DNA and RNA were co-extracted together. From approximately 450 ng total RNA, TCR beta cDNA was generated with a primer in the constant region. Employing slightly modified ARM-PCR, three nested multiplex PCR rounds were run, and these gave rise to the TCR beta libraries. A C-beta reverse primer and TRBV1-TRBV30 forward primers served in each of the first two PCR rounds, at roughly 10 cycles apiece. TCRdb reprocessed the multiplex PCR reads via MiXCR and lists one record per CDR3 protein. The data contain 50,000 to 70,000 distinct CDR3 sequences, roughly 70% of them singletons. The source material was liver tumor tissue from sampling region 2. The subset: tumor region T2, inferior pole. These receptors were obtained from a man aged 35-49 years with primary liver carcinoma and hepatitis B virus infection.

A remark on this clonotype: Being one base from a much bigger clone, this may be a read error. J is TRBJ2-4 and V is TRBV7-9; 8 nucleotides line up with TRBD2. CDR1 and CDR2 (germline): SEHNR, FQNEAQ (reference sequence). The J segment lost 3 bases and the V segment lost 5 bases, leaving 9 bases of the junction unmatched. The CDR3 runs to 16 residues. For the CDR3, the DNA is TGTGCCAGCAGCCCTACTAGCGGTGTAGTCAAAAACATTCAGTACTTC. Translation: CASSPTSGVVKNIQYF.

V is TRBV4-1 and J is TRBJ2-7; D tentatively reads TRBD1 or TRBD2 (5 bases each). The CDR3 extends over 14 amino acids. V was pared by 8 bases and J by 0 bases, with 14 bases between. Germline CDR1 MGHRA, CDR2 YSYEKL. The DNA of the CDR3 is TGCGCCAGCGGACCGGGACCGAGCTCCTACGAGCAGTACTTC. It codes for CASGPGPSSYEQYF.

With regard to this clonotype: Sequence at one end of the junction differs from germline and may be a read error. V and J are TRBV11-2 and TRBJ2-1; 7 bases map to TRBD2. The CDR3 consists of 15 residues. The V gene's germline CDR1 is SGHAT and CDR2 FQNNGV. CDR3 amino acids: CASSPQWEGLGKQFF. DNA of the CDR3: TGTGCCAGCAGCCCCCAGTGGGAGGGATTGGGTAAGCAGTTTTTC.

The chain links TRBV7-9 to TRBJ1-3; D not resolved. The germline CDR1 and CDR2 sequences are SEHNR and FQNEAQ (reference sequence). The CDR3 runs 18 residues. Trimming removed 0 bases from V and 0 bases from J, with 15 bases in between. The CDR3 spells CASSLAELALSSGNTIYF. DNA for the CDR3: TGTGCCAGCAGCTTAGCGGAATTGGCCCTCAGCTCTGGAAACACCATATATTTT.

A remark on this clonotype: Here the CDR3 omits its conserved ending phenylalanine or tryptophan, so a read error is the likely source. No DNA is shown, since the ends of the CDR3 on it are uncertain; the CDR3 is the one TCRdb lists. The rearrangement joins TRBV11-2 to TRBJ2-7. Germline values: CDR1 SGHAT, CDR2 FQNNGV. The length of the CDR3 is 14 amino acids, counting both ends. The CDR3 reads CASSLDFGGWEEYL.

Turning to this clonotype: Its ends do not fully match the called genes, so a read error is possible. The CDR3 sequence is CARWSGRTVNELFF. DNA of the CDR3: TGTGCCCGCTGGTCCGGGAGGACCGTCAATGAGCTGTTCTTC. The rearrangement links TRBV6-1 to TRBJ2-1, with 7 bases fitting TRBD2. This CDR3 region has 14 residues. Per the germline V gene, CDR1 is MNHNS and CDR2 is SASEGT.

Notes on this clonotype: One junction end disagrees with the germline gene, perhaps due to a read error. This chain links TRBV12-3 or TRBV12-4 with TRBJ2-4; tentative D call: TRBD1 (5 bases). The CDR3 runs to 18 residues. DNA for the CDR3: TGTGCCAGCAGTTTATGGGGTGGGGCGGACATAGTCAAAAATATTCATTACTTC. Its translation: CASSLWGGADIVKNIHYF.

As concerns this clonotype: Possible read error: a much larger clone is one base away. The chain combines TRBV5-1 with TRBJ2-4; 10 bases are shared with TRBD2. CDR1 is SGHRS, CDR2 YFSETQ, per germline. This CDR3 has 16 residues. The CDR3 is CASSFEAGGSKSIQYF. CDR3 coding DNA: TGCGCCAGCAGCTTCGAAGCGGGAGGGTCCAAAAGCATTCAGTACTTC. The full variable domain, completed using reference TRBV5-1 and TRBJ2-4, is KAGVTQTPRYLIKTRGQQVTLSCSPISGHRSVSWYQQTPGQGLQFLFEYFSETQRNKGNFPGRFSGRQFSNSRSEMNVSTLELGDSALYLCASSFEAGGSKSIQYFGAGTRLSVL.

With regard to this clonotype: The junction and the germline gene differ at one end; a read error may be behind it. The V gene is TRBV14, the J gene TRBJ2-2; D is unresolved. The germline CDR1 and CDR2 sequences are SGHDN and FVKESK. The CDR3 extends over 13 amino acids. The CDR3 sequence: CVSSRLPNGELFF. The CDR3 region has the DNA TGTGTCAGCAGCCGGTTGCCCAACGGGGAGCTGTTTTTT.

On this clonotype: One junction end does not reproduce the germline sequence, and a read error may be involved. The rearrangement joins TRBV6-5 to TRBJ2-6, with D possibly called TRBD1 or TRBD2 (6 bases each). The CDR3 runs to 13 residues. Germline CDR1 and CDR2: MNHEY and SVGAGI. The CDR3 nucleotides read TGTACCAGCACCCAGTGGGGGGCCAACGTCCTGATTTTC. Its protein is CTSTQWGANVLIF.

This clonotype was picked up many times. The gene calls are TRBV14 and TRBJ2-2; D is perhaps TRBD2 (6 bases). Trimming stripped 3 bases from V and 4 bases from J, with 15 bases between. The CDR3 consists of 16 residues. Germline V gene data show CDR1 as SGHDN and CDR2 as FVKESK. The CDR3 nucleotides are TGTGCCAGCAGCCACAGAAGGACGGGACTCACCGGGGAGCTGTTTTTT. It translates to CASSHRRTGLTGELFF.

Concerning this clonotype itself: This sequence may be a read error, since a much larger clone differs from it by one base. The V call is TRBV28, the J call TRBJ2-3; 11 nucleotides match TRBD2. The CDR3 consists of 16 residues. Trimming cost V 5 bases and J 4 bases; bases outside gene matches: 8. CDR1 and CDR2 from the germline V gene are MDHEN and SYDVKM. The CDR3 here is CASSLGTSGVADTQYF. The CDR3 DNA reads as TGTGCCAGCAGTCTCGGGACTAGCGGTGTCGCAGATACGCAGTATTTT.

The chain links TRBV10-3 to TRBJ1-2; the D is unclear. Germline CDR1 ENHRY, CDR2 SYGVKD. Deletions cut 4 bases from V and 9 bases from J, with 24 bases between. The CDR3 runs 16 residues. The CDR3 DNA reads TGTGCCATCAGTGGGTCTTTAACTGAGACACTTATGAGCTACACCTTC. Amino acids: CAISGSLTETLMSYTF.

Remarks on this clonotype: The conserved closing phenylalanine or tryptophan is absent in this CDR3, likely reflecting a read error. The chain has TRBV6-1 and TRBJ2-7, with a tentative D call TRBD2 (6 bases). Germline CDR1 and CDR2: MNHNS and SASEGT. This CDR3 region has 15 residues. The CDR3 sequence is CASSLGGSSSYEQYL. The CDR3, as DNA: TGCGCCAGCAGCCTGGGGGGTAGTAGCTCCTACGAGCAGTACCTC.

Comments on this clonotype: This clone may be a read error of a much larger clone one base away. Likely a read error: the CDR3 ends without its conserved phenylalanine or tryptophan. V and J are TRBV30 and TRBJ2-1; D possibly corresponds to TRBD2 (5 bases). The CDR3 is 13 residues long. V lost 4 bases, J lost 6 bases, and 13 bases lay in between. From germline, CDR1 is GTSNPN and CDR2 SVGIG (reference sequence). As DNA, the CDR3 is TGTGCCTGGACGGTGGGGAGTCTCAATGAGCAGTTCTTA. Protein product: CAWTVGSLNEQFL.

This clonotype was seen only once. One end of the junction does not line up with germline, which may come from a read error. This chain joins TRBV4-1 and TRBJ2-3; D is undetermined. This CDR3 is 14 amino acids long. CDR1 and CDR2 (germline): MGHRA, YSYEKL. For the CDR3, the DNA is TGCGCCAGCACCCAAGATCGGAGCACAGATACGCAGTATTTT. This translates into CASTQDRSTDTQYF.

Details on this clonotype: The junction departs from germline at one end; a sequencing error may be responsible. The chain couples TRBV11-2 to TRBJ2-1; 7 bases fit TRBD2. Per germline, CDR1 SGHAT and CDR2 FQNNGV. CDR3 size: 15 residues. The CDR3 DNA reads as TGTGCCAGCAGAACGGGGACTACCAGCTACAACGAGCAGTTCTTC. Translating gives CASRTGTTSYNEQFF.